These 7 T cell receptor beta chains were all obtained from the same sample, sequenced in a study of technical replicates of blood from a handful of donors. Repertoires were generated with immunoSEQ multiplex PCR, while TCRdb's copy carries only in-frame clones and drops some. Of some 87,000 clones in the sample, 80% to 95% were seen once. Specimen: T cells isolated from PBMCs. These receptors were collected from a human donor in good health.

This chain uses TRBV10-2 with TRBJ2-7; the match to TRBD1 covers 8 bases. Germline CDR1 reads WSHSY; CDR2 reads SAAADI. The CDR3 is made up of 14 amino acids. The junction had 6 bases not matched to a gene; V was cut back by 2 bases and J by 6 bases. As DNA, the CDR3 is TGCGCCAGCAGTGAGGGGACAGGTTGGACCGAGCAGTACTTC. Translation gives CASSEGTGWTEQYF.

The chain recombines TRBV10-3 with TRBJ2-1; TRBD2 aligns across 9 bases. This CDR3 is built from 13 residues. The germline V gene has CDR1 ENHRY and CDR2 SYGVKD. V shed 8 bases, J shed 8 bases, and the junction held 7 bases outside the gene matches. CDR3 in DNA: TGTGCCATCGGTAGGGCGGGAGGGGATGAGCAGTTCTTC. Residues: CAIGRAGGDEQFF.

V is TRBV12-5 and J is TRBJ2-2; TRBD2 might be the D (6 bases). CDR3 length equals 13 residues. CDR1 is LGHNT and CDR2 is FRNRAP in the germline V gene. V was pared by 5 bases and J by 7 bases, with 11 bases between. This CDR3 is CASGLREVGELFF. Written as DNA, the CDR3 is TGTGCTAGTGGTCTCAGGGAGGTCGGGGAGCTGTTTTTT.

This chain connects TRBV28 to TRBJ2-5; no clear D. CDR3 size: 16 residues. In germline, CDR1 is MDHEN, CDR2 SYDVKM. V lost 5 bases and J 0 bases, leaving 16 bases between the germline ends. The CDR3 bases are TGTGCCAGCAGTACACGGCTACAGATGTACCAAGAGACCCAGTACTTC. It codes for CASSTRLQMYQETQYF.

The chain has TRBV6-5 and TRBJ1-2; D ambiguous. The CDR3 sequence is 14 residues long. The germline gives CDR1 MNHEY, CDR2 SVGAGI. V lost 4 bases, J lost 4 bases, and 13 bases lay in between. The CDR3 DNA reads as TGTGCCAGCAGTTTTTACGAGGGCAGCTATGGCTACACCTTC. It yields the protein CASSFYEGSYGYTF.

The rearrangement uses TRBV18 and TRBJ2-1; the match to TRBD2 covers 8 bases. V trimming: 6 bases; J trimming: 2 bases; junction bases outside the gene matches: 9. From germline, CDR1 is KGHSH and CDR2 LQKENI. This CDR3 is 16 amino acids long. The CDR3 coding sequence is TGTGCCAGCTCCCCTACGGCGGGAGGTACCTACAATGAGCAGTTCTTC. Translated, it gives CASSPTAGGTYNEQFF.

This clone showed up just once. J is TRBJ1-1 and V is TRBV29-1, with D perhaps matching TRBD1 (5 bases). Per germline, CDR1 SQVTM and CDR2 ANQGSEA. CDR3 length: 14 residues. The V and J ends lost 2 bases and 1 base respectively, with 11 bases between them. The CDR3 region has the DNA TGCAGCGTTGAACCCGAGACAGAGAACACTGAAGCTTTCTTT. It is translated as CSVEPETENTEAFF.